The 11 T cell receptor beta chains below all came from one sample that was sequenced in a study of human T cells and chemical hapten exposure. TCRdb reprocessed the RACE reads via MiXCR and lists one record per CDR3 protein. The sample holds over 40,000 distinct CDR3 sequences; over 3% are singletons and the top ten take 6.7%. Regarding time point: patch test 2, 6 weeks after DPC sensitization. Stated treatment: therapeutic diphenylcyclopropenone sensitization with weekly scalp DPC. This material consisted of whole blood, taken in connection with sensitization to the hapten diphenylcyclopropenone (DPC). Receptors were obtained from a man between 40 and 49 years old with alopecia areata. Some clones in this sample may be carry-over from other donors' samples.

V gene TRBV29-1 combines with J gene TRBJ1-1; the match to TRBD1 covers 9 bases. The CDR3 extends over 12 amino acids. Trimming removed 6 bases from V and 6 bases from J; junction bases left unmatched: 5. Germline lookup yields CDR1 SQVTM and CDR2 ANQGSEA. CDR3 nucleotides: TGCAGCGTCGCGACAGGGGGGGCTGAAGCTTTCTTT. Encoded protein: CSVATGGAEAFF.

This clonotype was seen repeatedly, ten times or more. The J gene is TRBJ2-3, the V gene TRBV11-3; no definite D call. The V end was cut by 3 bases, the J end by 3 bases, with 7 bases between. The CDR3 loop spans 13 amino acids. Germline V gives CDR1 SGHNT, CDR2 YENEEA. This CDR3 reads CASSFNPTDTQYF. The CDR3 DNA sequence: TGTGCCAGCAGCTTTAATCCAACAGATACGCAGTATTTT.

This clonotype was counted ten times or more. This chain joins TRBV6-2 or TRBV6-3 and TRBJ2-3; D is possibly TRBD1 or TRBD2 (5 bases each). This CDR3 is 13 amino acids long. Trimming removed 8 bases from V and 11 bases from J, with 20 bases in between. The V gene's germline CDR1 is MNHEY and CDR2 SVGEGT. The CDR3 loop reads CASAGAGLVGQYF. CDR3 coding DNA: TGTGCCAGCGCCGGGGCAGGTCTGGTAGGGCAGTATTTT.

The chain combines TRBV2 with TRBJ1-2; D uncertain. Per the germline V gene, CDR1 is SNHLY and CDR2 is FYNNEI. The CDR3 extends over 15 amino acids. Trimming took off 3 bases at V and 0 bases at J, with 11 bases between the two ends. This CDR3 reads CASSDSRPSNYGYTF. Here the CDR3 DNA reads TGTGCCAGCAGTGATTCCAGACCTTCTAACTATGGCTACACCTTC.

This clonotype was seen a single time. This clone may be a read error of a much larger clone one base away. V gene TRBV12-3 or TRBV12-4 combines with J gene TRBJ1-6; maybe TRBD1 (6 bases). This CDR3 spans 14 amino acids. In DNA form, the CDR3 reads TGTGCCGGCAGTAGGGGGGGCTATAATTCACCCCTCCACTTT. Residues: CAGSRGGYNSPLHF.

This clonotype was detected many times. The rearrangement links TRBV4-1 to TRBJ1-4, with 9 bases matching TRBD1. This CDR3 spans 17 amino acids. V lost 4 bases, J lost 3 bases, and 9 bases stayed unmatched. Per the germline V gene, CDR1 is MGHRA and CDR2 is YSYEKL. The CDR3 here is CASSPTGGVSANEKLFF. The CDR3 bases are TGCGCCAGCAGCCCGACAGGGGGGGTGTCCGCTAATGAAAAACTGTTTTTT.

This clonotype has a count of ten or more. This chain uses TRBV7-9 with TRBJ2-1, with D tentatively TRBD1 (6 bases). The CDR3 contains 15 residues. Germline CDR1 SEHNR, CDR2 FQNEAQ (reference sequence). With 3 bases removed from V and 8 bases from J, the gap between germline ends came to 17 bases. The CDR3 DNA follows: TGTGCCAGCAGCTTTGTTACAGGGTCAGGTCATGAGCAGTTCTTC. This encodes CASSFVTGSGHEQFF.

This clonotype was counted ten times or more. The CDR3 sequence: CASSSFTGMGEAFF. The CDR3, as DNA: TGCGCCAGCAGCTCCTTCACAGGGATGGGTGAAGCTTTCTTT. The V and J genes are TRBV5-1 and TRBJ1-1, with D perhaps TRBD1 (6 bases). The germline V gene has CDR1 SGHRS and CDR2 YFSETQ. Trimming shortened V by 3 bases and J by 7 bases, and 16 bases separated the two germline ends. The CDR3 spans 14 residues.

There are many counts of this clonotype. The chain employs TRBV28 and TRBJ2-1, with 12 bases lining up with TRBD2. The CDR3 length is 16 residues. V shed 4 bases and J 8 bases; nucleotides not matched to a gene: 9. Germline V gives CDR1 MDHEN, CDR2 SYDVKM. CDR3: CASSWETGLAGYEQFF. The CDR3, as DNA: TGTGCCAGCAGTTGGGAGACAGGACTAGCGGGGTATGAGCAGTTCTTC.

In this sample, this clonotype turned up many times. The chain has TRBV20-1 and TRBJ2-4, with 9 bases identical to TRBD2. CDR1 and CDR2 from the germline V gene are DFQATT and SNEGSKA (reference sequence). The CDR3 loop spans 13 amino acids. V shed 5 bases and J 5 bases; nucleotides not matched to a gene: 4. The CDR3 bases are TGCAGTGCTCAACTAGCGGGCCAAAACATTCAGTACTTC. Amino acids: CSAQLAGQNIQYF.

This chain connects TRBV28 to TRBJ2-7; D may be TRBD2 (5 bases). The CDR3 extends over 15 amino acids. V dropped 7 bases and J dropped 4 bases, with 20 bases sitting between them. CDR1 and CDR2 from the germline V gene are MDHEN and SYDVKM. CDR3 sequence (DNA): TGTGCCAGCACCAACCGAGGGAGCTCCCGTTACGAGCAGTACTTC. Translating gives CASTNRGSSRYEQYF.